One sample yielded the 10 T cell receptor beta chains listed below, sequenced in a study of blood T cell repertoires in COVID-19. Repertoires were generated with immunoSEQ multiplex PCR, while TCRdb's copy carries only in-frame clones and drops some. The sample holds roughly 250,000 clones; about 80% are singletons and the top ten take roughly 4.6%. The source material was peripheral blood. Receptors were obtained from an elderly woman with active or convalescent COVID-19.

V usage is TRBV7-7 and J usage is TRBJ2-2; 9 bases match TRBD1. Germline V gives CDR1 SSHAT, CDR2 FNYEAQ (reference sequence). The V gene end was trimmed by 5 bases and the J gene end by 1 base; junction bases not matched to a gene: 8. The CDR3 consists of 17 residues. Here the CDR3 DNA reads TGTGCCAGCAGCCCCTTCCGGGACAGGGTGAACACCGGGGAGCTGTTTTTT. It is translated as CASSPFRDRVNTGELFF.

The V gene is TRBV19, the J gene TRBJ2-1, with TRBD1 matching over 9 bases. CDR1 LNHDA and CDR2 SQIVND come from the germline V gene (reference sequence). The J segment lost 5 bases and the V segment lost 2 bases, leaving 7 bases of the junction unmatched. The CDR3 consists of 16 residues. The DNA of the CDR3 is TGTGCCAGTAGTATACGGGGGGACAGGGCCCACAATGAGCAGTTCTTC. It specifies CASSIRGDRAHNEQFF.

The chain combines TRBV25-1 with TRBJ1-6; D remains ambiguous. This CDR3 spans 15 amino acids. The V and J ends lost 3 bases and 3 bases respectively, with 9 bases between them. Germline V CDR1 and CDR2: MGHDK, SYGVNS. CDR3 loop: CASSDSQDYNSPLHF. Written as DNA, the CDR3 is TGTGCCAGCAGTGACAGTCAGGACTATAATTCACCCCTCCACTTT. The full variable domain, completed using reference TRBV25-1 and TRBJ1-6, is EADIYQTPRYLVIGTGKKITLECSQTMGHDKMYWYQQDPGMELHLIHYSYGVNSTEKGDLSSESTVSRIRTEHFPLTLESARPSHTSQYLCASSDSQDYNSPLHFGNGTRLTVT.

The chain recombines TRBV2 with TRBJ2-6; TRBD1 agrees at 9 bases. This CDR3 has 18 residues. V shed 5 bases and J 0 bases; nucleotides not matched to a gene: 8. From germline, CDR1 is SNHLY and CDR2 FYNNEI. CDR3 in DNA: TGTGCCAGCAGTAAAGACAGGGGGTTGCACTCTGGGGCCAACGTCCTGACTTTC. This gives the protein CASSKDRGLHSGANVLTF.

The chain is built from TRBV29-1 and TRBJ2-3, with TRBD1 as a possible D gene (6 bases). Trimming left V 5 bases short and J 4 bases short, with 13 bases between. Germline CDR1 is SQVTM and CDR2 is ANQGSEA. The CDR3 sequence is 13 residues long. The DNA for the CDR3 is TGCAGCGTTTTAACAGGGTGGGCAGATACGCAGTATTTT. This translates into CSVLTGWADTQYF.

V gene TRBV28 combines with J gene TRBJ1-1; D not resolved. The V gene lost 5 bases and the J gene lost 7 bases, with 17 bases spanning the gap. Germline V gives CDR1 MDHEN, CDR2 SYDVKM. There are 14 residues in the CDR3. The chain's CDR3 is CASSPTVGGFEAFF. The CDR3 nucleotides read TGTGCCAGCAGTCCGACCGTGGGAGGATTTGAAGCTTTCTTT.

The chain joins TRBV29-1 to TRBJ2-3, with 9 positions matching TRBD2. V shed 3 bases, J shed 2 bases, and the junction held 6 bases outside the gene matches. Germline assignment: CDR1 SQVTM and CDR2 ANQGSEA. The CDR3 length is 15 residues. CDR3: CSVEGLADHTDTQYF. The DNA for the CDR3 is TGCAGCGTTGAGGGACTAGCCGACCACACAGATACGCAGTATTTT.

The chain employs TRBV7-9 and TRBJ1-1; 9 bases are a match to TRBD1. The V gene end was trimmed by 5 bases and the J gene end by 5 bases; junction bases not matched to a gene: 6. The CDR3 is 14 amino acids. The germline gives CDR1 SEHNR, CDR2 FQNEAQ (reference sequence). CDR3 DNA: TGTGCCAGCAGCATACAGGGGGCGAGTACTGAAGCTTTCTTT. It encodes CASSIQGASTEAFF.

The gene calls are TRBV6-5 and TRBJ2-7; 7 bases are a match to TRBD1. Germline lookup yields CDR1 MNHEY and CDR2 SVGAGI. This CDR3 has 14 residues. V lost 7 bases, J lost 3 bases, and 9 bases stayed unmatched. CDR3 nucleotide sequence: TGTGCCAGCACCTTGAGAGGGGGCGTCTACGAGCAGTACTTC. The encoded protein is CASTLRGGVYEQYF.

This clone is a singleton in its sample. The rearrangement uses TRBV18 and TRBJ2-7, with 7 nucleotides matching TRBD2. Unmatched junction bases numbered 13, after V lost 4 bases and J lost 7 bases. The V gene's germline CDR1 is KGHSH and CDR2 LQKENI. The CDR3 covers 15 residues. The CDR3 nucleotides read TGTGCCAGCTCACTCGCCCGGACTAGAGCCTCGGAGCAGTACTTC. Residues: CASSLARTRASEQYF.